This T cell receptor beta chain derives from a study of beta chain features in type 1 diabetes. Germline V gene data show CDR1 as LNHDA and CDR2 as SQIVND (reference sequence). V was clipped by 7 bases and J by 0 bases; unmatched bases: 1. The CDR3 has 14 residues. Expressed TCRB transcripts were sequenced because the entire RNA isolate underwent reverse transcription. The table came from immunoSEQ multiplex PCR; TCRdb's copy has only in-frame clones and leaves some out. The table includes more than 95,000 clones, 25% to 35% detected once. Study-wide points: Equally in patients and controls, PCR might preferentially amplify shorter templates. TCRB CDR3 length was moderately but significantly reduced in all four CD4+ subsets of Type 1 diabetes patients. HLA effects on TCRB rearrangement stayed unresolved here.

This clone was detected many times. Its antigen remains unidentified. Each of the CD4+ naive, central memory, regulatory and stem cell-like memory populations was sorted via CD45RO/CCR7/CD25/CD127/CD95/CD27. The sequence was collected from a woman aged 18-30 years with type 1 diabetes. The source material was central memory CD4+ T cells from blood. The chain recombines TRBV19 with TRBJ2-1, with TRBD2 matching over 9 bases. In DNA form, the CDR3 reads TGTGCCAGTAATAGCGGGAGCTCCTACAATGAGCAGTTCTTC. Translated, it gives CASNSGSSYNEQFF. Full variable domain (missing parts from reference TRBV19 and TRBJ2-1): DGGITQSPKYLFRKEGQNVTLSCEQNLNHDAMYWYRQDPGQGLRLIYYSQIVNDFQKGDIAEGYSVSREKKESFPLTVTSAQKNPTAFYLCASNSGSSYNEQFFGPGTRLTVL.